This entry lists 25 T cell receptor beta chains sequenced from one sample in a study of blood T cells in healthy people across ages. Sample-barcoded 5' priming and a J-beta primer mix drove a second PCR of roughly 6 to 12 cycles. Each CDR3 protein is one row after TCRdb ran MiXCR on the 5' RACE reads. The table shows roughly 640,000 distinct CDR3 sequences, with about 30% occurring only once. The sequenced sample consisted of blood. These receptors all stem from a woman of 80 years or more in good health.

The chain links TRBV28 to TRBJ2-1; D perhaps matches TRBD2 (5 bases). The CDR3 extends over 16 amino acids. The V gene's germline CDR1 is MDHEN and CDR2 SYDVKM. Trimming pared 1 base from V and 2 bases from J, leaving 12 bases between. CDR3 sequence: CASSLYPSKPYNEQFF. The CDR3 DNA sequence: TGTGCCAGCAGTTTATACCCTAGCAAGCCCTACAATGAGCAGTTCTTC.

For this clonotype: Mismatch with germline at one junction end may stem from a read error. This chain joins TRBV28 and TRBJ2-3, with 12 bases matching TRBD1. The CDR3 totals 15 residues. Per germline, CDR1 MDHEN and CDR2 SYDVKM. The CDR3 loop is CASIAPGQGAYTRYF. For the CDR3, the DNA is TGTGCCAGCATCGCGCCGGGACAGGGGGCTTATACGCGGTATTTT.

Note on this clonotype: Sequence at one end of the junction differs from germline and may be a read error. CDR3 nucleotide sequence: TGTGCCAGCAGCTTACGGCGGGTCTCCTACAATGAGCGGTACTTC. It translates to CASSLRRVSYNERYF. The chain carries TRBV7-3 and TRBJ2-1, with D possibly matching TRBD2 (5 bases). From germline, CDR1 is SGHTA and CDR2 FQGTGA. There are 15 residues in the CDR3.

This clonotype was seen at least ten times. The chain recombines TRBV29-1 with TRBJ1-2, with a tentative D call TRBD1 (5 bases). Germline values: CDR1 SQVTM, CDR2 ANQGSEA. Trimming removed 3 bases at V and 5 bases at J, with 10 bases between. This CDR3 is built from 12 residues. The CDR3 here is CSVDGGRYGYTF. The CDR3 DNA sequence: TGCAGCGTTGATGGGGGAAGGTATGGCTACACCTTC.

This clonotype appeared a few times. V usage is TRBV25-1 and J usage is TRBJ1-1, with D perhaps matching TRBD1 (6 bases). CDR3 length: 14 amino acids. V lost 6 bases, J lost 3 bases, and 14 bases lay in between. CDR1 and CDR2 (germline): MGHDK, SYGVNS. The CDR3 DNA reads TGTGCCAGCAGAGAAGGGAGGGGGGACACTGAAGCTTTCTTT. Residues: CASREGRGDTEAFF. Full variable domain (missing parts from reference TRBV25-1 and TRBJ1-1): EADIYQTPRYLVIGTGKKITLECSQTMGHDKMYWYQQDPGMELHLIHYSYGVNSTEKGDLSSESTVSRIRTEHFPLTLESARPSHTSQYLCASREGRGDTEAFFGQGTRLTVV.

This clonotype was recorded at least ten times. The V and J genes are TRBV5-1 and TRBJ2-1; 10 bases align to TRBD2. This CDR3 has 16 amino acids. Germline V CDR1 and CDR2: SGHRS, YFSETQ. The V gene end was trimmed by 4 bases and the J gene end by 4 bases; junction bases not matched to a gene: 8. Here the CDR3 DNA reads TGCGCCAGCAGCCCGGCTAGCGGGGGAGCATACAATGAGCAGTTCTTC. This translates into CASSPASGGAYNEQFF.

The V call is TRBV4-2, the J call TRBJ2-7; D not resolved. This CDR3 comprises 15 residues. CDR1 LGHNA and CDR2 YNFKEQ come from the germline V gene. Trimming pared 1 base from V and 1 base from J, leaving 11 bases between. For the CDR3, the DNA is TGTGCCAGCAGCCAAGGACCGGACCCATCCTACGAGCAGTACTTC. As protein: CASSQGPDPSYEQYF.

With regard to this clonotype: A much larger clone sits a single nucleotide away, making a read error possible. V usage is TRBV2 and J usage is TRBJ2-1; 14 bases agree with TRBD2. CDR1 is SNHLY, CDR2 FYNNEI, per germline. This CDR3 region has 15 residues. The CDR3: CTSSTGTSGGNEQFF. The CDR3 region has the DNA TGTACCAGCAGCACCGGGACTAGCGGGGGAAATGAGCAGTTCTTC. Supplemented by reference TRBV2 and TRBJ2-1, the full variable domain reads EPEVTQTPSHQVTQMGQEVILRCVPISNHLYFYWYRQILGQKVEFLVSFYNNEISEKSEIFDDQFSVERPDGSNFTLKIRSTKLEDSAMYFCTSSTGTSGGNEQFFGPGTRLTVL.

This clonotype was observed a handful of times. The CDR3 spells CASSEYADSQPQHF. The CDR3 bases are TGTGCCAGCAGTGAATATGCGGACAGTCAGCCCCAGCATTTT. The V call is TRBV25-1, the J call TRBJ1-5, with TRBD1 as a possible D gene (6 bases). Trimming stripped 0 bases from V and 6 bases from J, with 9 bases between. The CDR3 is 14 residues long. Germline CDR1 MGHDK, CDR2 SYGVNS. Based on the CDR3 plus reference TRBV25-1 and TRBJ1-5, the full variable domain is EADIYQTPRYLVIGTGKKITLECSQTMGHDKMYWYQQDPGMELHLIHYSYGVNSTEKGDLSSESTVSRIRTEHFPLTLESARPSHTSQYLCASSEYADSQPQHFGDGTRLSIL.

In its sample, this clonotype was seen many times. V and J are TRBV25-1 and TRBJ1-1; D is unclear. V was trimmed by 7 bases and J by 0 bases, leaving 9 bases between them. The CDR3 covers 13 residues. The germline V gene encodes CDR1 MGHDK and CDR2 SYGVNS. CDR3 sequence reads: CASKASLNTEAFF. For the CDR3, the DNA is TGTGCCAGCAAGGCCAGCTTGAACACTGAAGCTTTCTTT.

With respect to this clonotype: A much larger clonotype is one base distant, so this may be a read error. The chain couples TRBV5-1 to TRBJ2-1; D may match TRBD1 or TRBD2 (5 bases each). The J call may be in error: the DNA end matches TRBJ2-7 better. The CDR3 runs to 14 residues. Per the germline V gene, CDR1 is SGHRS and CDR2 is YFSETQ. CDR3 amino acids: CASAGRVIDNEQYF. The CDR3 DNA reads TGCGCCAGCGCAGGGAGAGTGATAGACAATGAGCAGTACTTC.

In the case of this clonotype: This could be a read error, since a much larger clone is one nucleotide away. The chain combines TRBV20-1 with TRBJ2-3; a possible D gene is TRBD2 (5 bases). The CDR3 sequence is 15 residues long. Germline CDR1 DFQATT, CDR2 SNEGSKA (reference sequence). The CDR3 loop is CSTRDSAASTDTQYF. The CDR3 region has the DNA TGCAGTACTAGAGATTCGGCAGCGAGCACAGATACGCAGTATTTT.

This clonotype was found many times. The chain carries TRBV12-3 or TRBV12-4 and TRBJ2-3; 8 bases map to TRBD2. The length of the CDR3 is 14 residues. With 3 bases clipped from V and 11 bases from J, the junction kept 10 bases outside the gene matches. The CDR3 is CASSLGTREIRQYF. The CDR3 DNA follows: TGTGCCAGCAGTTTGGGGACTAGGGAGATACGGCAGTATTTT.

The chain carries TRBV9 and TRBJ2-7; D assignment may be TRBD1 or TRBD2 (5 bases each). CDR3 size: 14 residues. V gave up 4 bases and J gave up 0 bases, with 11 bases separating them. The germline gives CDR1 SGDLS, CDR2 YYNGEE. CDR3 sequence: CASSRGSFSYEQYF. CDR3 nucleotides: TGTGCCAGCAGCCGGGGCTCCTTCTCCTACGAGCAGTACTTC.

This clonotype was seen ten or more times. CDR3 in amino acids: CSATPGTGGEKLFF. In DNA form, the CDR3 reads TGCAGTGCCACACCCGGGACAGGTGGAGAAAAACTGTTTTTT. V and J are TRBV20-1 and TRBJ1-4, with 8 bases that match TRBD1. Germline lookup yields CDR1 DFQATT and CDR2 SNEGSKA (reference sequence). The CDR3 extends over 14 amino acids. The V segment lost 6 bases and the J segment 8 bases; nucleotides outside the gene matches: 11.

The sample holds one count of this clonotype. This rearrangement joins TRBV10-2 to TRBJ2-7, with 7 bases fitting TRBD1. V lost 0 bases and J lost 4; bases outside the gene matches: 6. CDR3 length: 15 residues. The germline V gene has CDR1 WSHSY and CDR2 SAAADI. This CDR3 reads CASSESSGGWYEQYF. The CDR3 region has the DNA TGCGCCAGCAGTGAGTCCTCAGGGGGTTGGTACGAGCAGTACTTC.

This clonotype has at least ten counts. The genes are TRBV4-1 and TRBJ2-7; D uncertain. Germline V gene data show CDR1 as MGHRA and CDR2 as YSYEKL. CDR3 length: 16 amino acids. V dropped 0 bases and J dropped 0 bases, with 12 bases sitting between them. The CDR3 DNA is TGCGCCAGCAGCCAAGATGTGCAGGCCAGCTCCTACGAGCAGTACTTC. Translated, it gives CASSQDVQASSYEQYF.

This clonotype was seen repeatedly, ten times or more. This rearrangement joins TRBV6-6 to TRBJ2-3; D not certain. Germline lookup yields CDR1 MNHNY and CDR2 SVGAGI (reference sequence). There are 14 residues in the CDR3. Deletions cut 6 bases from V and 0 bases from J, with 10 bases between. The CDR3 loop is CASRDDSSTDTQYF. The CDR3 region has the DNA TGTGCCAGCAGGGATGATTCTAGCACAGATACGCAGTATTTT.

This clonotype was seen many times. In DNA, the CDR3 is TGTGCCAGACCTTTAACTTCAACCTCTGGGGCCAACGTCCTGACTTTC. Its translation is CARPLTSTSGANVLTF. The genes are TRBV12-3 or TRBV12-4 and TRBJ2-6; no clear D. V gave up 9 bases and J gave up 0 bases, with 15 bases separating them. CDR3 length: 16 amino acids.

Turning to this clonotype: The missing conserved phenylalanine or tryptophan at the end of this CDR3 makes a read error likely. Because the CDR3's place on the DNA is in doubt, the DNA is left out and the CDR3 is given as listed by TCRdb. The genes are TRBV25-1 and TRBJ2-7; TRBD1 is the table's D call, not checked against the DNA. CDR1 and CDR2 from the germline V gene are MGHDK and SYGVNS. A total of 15 residues make up the CDR3, ends included. The CDR3 sequence: CASSDLRGQLLRAVL.

Notes on this clonotype: This could be a read error, since a much larger clone is one nucleotide away. The chain carries TRBV27 and TRBJ2-5; the D gene could be TRBD1 or TRBD2 (5 bases each). CDR3 length: 14 amino acids. Germline values: CDR1 MNHEY, CDR2 SMNVEV (reference sequence). Between the trimmed V and J ends, which lost 6 bases and 5 bases, there was a span of 16 bases. Here the CDR3 reads CASRYWGSRETQYF. The DNA for the CDR3 is TGTGCCAGCAGGTACTGGGGGTCAAGGGAGACCCAGTACTTC.

The V call is TRBV10-3, the J call TRBJ2-1; 9 bases are shared with TRBD2. The CDR3 spans 15 residues. CDR1 and CDR2 (germline): ENHRY, SYGVKD. Trimming took 7 bases from V and 4 from J; bases not matched to a gene: 8. CDR3 coding DNA: TGTGCCATCAAGATTGGGACTAGCTCATACAATGAGCAGTTCTTC. Protein sequence: CAIKIGTSSYNEQFF.

This chain joins TRBV20-1 and TRBJ2-1; 11 nucleotides line up with TRBD2. Germline V gives CDR1 DFQATT, CDR2 SNEGSKA (reference sequence). This CDR3 region has 14 residues. Unmatched junction bases numbered 5, after V lost 4 bases and J lost 6 bases. Here the CDR3 reads CSAKSLAGGNEQFF. The CDR3 nucleotides are TGCAGTGCTAAGTCCCTAGCGGGGGGCAATGAGCAGTTCTTC.

This clonotype was observed many times. The chain links TRBV20-1 to TRBJ2-3, with 7 bases that match TRBD2. The CDR3 spans 14 residues. Germline values: CDR1 DFQATT, CDR2 SNEGSKA (reference sequence). Germline trimming cut 2 bases from V and 5 bases from J; bases unmatched to any gene: 7. The CDR3 DNA reads as TGCAGTGCTAGACTGCGGGGGATCAGAGATACGCAGTATTTT. Translation gives CSARLRGIRDTQYF.

V is TRBV9 and J is TRBJ2-1; 8 bases agree with TRBD2. Germline lookup yields CDR1 SGDLS and CDR2 YYNGEE. The CDR3 runs 16 residues. The trim removed 4 bases at V and 9 bases at J, leaving 15 bases unmatched. CDR3: CASSYRGGLGRVEQFF. The CDR3 coding sequence is TGTGCCAGCAGCTACCGGGGGGGACTAGGTAGAGTTGAGCAGTTCTTC.